This entry describes one T cell receptor (beta chain). Its antigen is unknown. The sample belongs to a study of OX40 agonist ivuxolimab in advanced cancers. Study outcomes and limitations: Some of the lowest clonal expansion was seen in partial responders at 0.1-3.0 mg/kg.

Using immunoSEQ multiplex PCR, the repertoire was profiled, and TCRdb retains in-frame clones only, with some absent. The data hold under 35,000 clones, with 82% observed a single time. There are 14 residues in the CDR3. The V segment lost 5 bases and the J segment 3 bases; nucleotides outside the gene matches: 3. Germline lookup yields CDR1 MDHEN and CDR2 SYDVKM. The receptor comes from an adult with an advanced solid tumor such as melanoma, head and neck, liver or kidney cancer. This chain uses TRBV28 with TRBJ2-3, with 9 positions matching TRBD1. The sample here was CD4+ or CD8+ T cells sorted from blood, taken in a trial of the OX40 agonist ivuxolimab. The DNA for the CDR3 is TGTGCCAGCAGTGGACAGGGGCGGACAGATACGCAGTATTTT. Amino acids: CASSGQGRTDTQYF.